A single sample gave rise to the 18 T cell receptor beta chains below, sequenced in a study of OX40 agonist ivuxolimab in advanced cancers. Only in-frame clones appear in the TCRdb table, and some are missing; sequencing was by immunoSEQ multiplex PCR. Of 65,000 to 95,000 clones listed, approximately 83% were seen once; the top ten hold roughly 6%. The specimen comprised CD4+ or CD8+ T cells sorted from blood, sampled in a trial of the OX40 agonist ivuxolimab. The receptors shown here come from an adult with an advanced solid tumor such as melanoma, head and neck, liver or kidney cancer.

The CDR3 DNA reads as TGTGCCAGCAGCCTTGGTTCCCTTTACGAGCAGTACTTC. It codes for CASSLGSLYEQYF. This rearrangement joins TRBV6-6 to TRBJ2-7; D unclear. V gave up 6 bases and J gave up 4 bases, with 13 bases separating them. This CDR3 has 13 residues. Germline CDR1 is MNHNY and CDR2 is SVGAGI (reference sequence).

The chain employs TRBV2 and TRBJ1-6, with 8 nucleotides matching TRBD1. Unmatched junction bases numbered 11, after V lost 6 bases and J lost 7 bases. Germline V gene data show CDR1 as SNHLY and CDR2 as FYNNEI. CDR3 length equals 16 residues. CDR3 sequence reads: CASRSRDRLGNSPLHF. The CDR3 region has the DNA TGTGCCAGCAGGTCCCGGGACAGGCTTGGCAATTCACCCCTCCACTTT.

The chain has TRBV7-9 and TRBJ1-6, with D possibly matching TRBD1 (6 bases). Trimming removed 5 bases at V and 8 bases at J, with 13 bases between. There are 14 residues in the CDR3. Per the germline V gene, CDR1 is SEHNR and CDR2 is FQNEAQ (reference sequence). The DNA of the CDR3 is TGTGCCAGCAGCGGAAGGGACACCTATTCACCCCTCCACTTT. The encoded protein is CASSGRDTYSPLHF.

This chain links TRBV7-6 with TRBJ2-6; weak D call: TRBD1 (6 bases). Trimming removed 5 bases at V and 0 bases at J, with 11 bases between. CDR1 and CDR2 from the germline V gene are SGHVS and FNYEAQ. The CDR3 sequence is 16 residues long. The CDR3 DNA reads as TGTGCCAGCAGCCCCAGAGGGGGCTCTGGGGCCAACGTCCTGACTTTC. Translated, it gives CASSPRGGSGANVLTF.

This clone is a singleton in its sample. The same CDR3 can be traced to other DNA sequences in this sample. The chain couples TRBV9 to TRBJ1-2, with D uncertain. CDR1 is SGDLS, CDR2 YYNGEE, per germline. V gave up 0 bases and J gave up 7 bases, with 10 bases separating them. This CDR3 is 13 amino acids long. CDR3 residues: CASSVGGRSGYTF. Written as DNA, the CDR3 is TGTGCCAGCAGCGTAGGAGGGAGGTCTGGCTACACCTTC.

The J gene is TRBJ1-2, the V gene TRBV21-1. TRBV21-1 is a pseudogene segment. The CDR3 sequence is 13 residues long. CDR3 loop: CASSNGQLYGYTF. CDR3 sequence (DNA): TGTGCCAGCAGCAACGGCCAGCTGTATGGCTACACCTTC.

This clone occurred once. The chain combines TRBV19 with TRBJ1-5; TRBD1 agrees at 7 bases. Germline values: CDR1 LNHDA, CDR2 SQIVND (reference sequence). V was clipped by 4 bases and J by 5 bases; unmatched bases: 11. The CDR3 length is 16 residues. The CDR3 bases are TGTGCCAGTAGTAAGTGGCGGCAGGGGGGTTATCAGCCCCAGCATTTT. This codes for CASSKWRQGGYQPQHF.

The gene calls are TRBV7-9 and TRBJ2-1; D is uncertain. This CDR3 is built from 12 residues. Trimming removed 2 bases from V and 7 bases from J, with 6 bases in between. The germline gives CDR1 SEHNR, CDR2 FQNEAQ (reference sequence). CDR3 in amino acids: CASSLSGNEQFF. The CDR3 region has the DNA TGTGCCAGCAGCTTAAGTGGGAATGAGCAGTTCTTC.

The J gene is TRBJ2-5, the V gene TRBV6-1, with D possibly TRBD1 on 6 matching bases. The V end lost 3 bases, the J end lost 5 bases, and 19 bases lay between the germline ends. The V gene's germline CDR1 is MNHNS and CDR2 SASEGT. The CDR3 runs to 16 residues. The CDR3, as DNA: TGTGCCAGCAGTGACGCCTCAACAGGGCTCGGGGAGACCCAGTACTTC. Its protein product is CASSDASTGLGETQYF.

This clone was seen once. V is TRBV15 and J is TRBJ1-5; D unclear. This CDR3 comprises 15 residues. Trimming pared 1 base from V and 4 bases from J, leaving 11 bases between. Germline V gene data show CDR1 as LNHNV and CDR2 as YYDKDF (reference sequence). This CDR3 is CATSRVPTSNQPQHF. The CDR3 nucleotides are TGTGCCACCAGCAGAGTACCGACATCGAATCAGCCCCAGCATTTT.

The chain links TRBV7-8 to TRBJ1-5; D call uncertain. The CDR3 covers 13 residues. Germline assignment: CDR1 SGHVS and CDR2 FQNEAQ. Trimming pared 2 bases from V and 6 bases from J, leaving 8 bases between. CDR3 DNA sequence: TGTGCCAGCAGCTTATCCCGATCTCAGCCCCAGCATTTT. This translates into CASSLSRSQPQHF.

This clone was recorded once. The chain uses TRBV5-4 and TRBJ2-5; D gene ambiguous. Germline loops: CDR1 SGHNT, CDR2 YYREEE (reference sequence). The CDR3 extends over 15 amino acids. V was cut by 0 bases and J by 1 base, with 10 bases left in between. This CDR3 is CASSLARVSQETQYF. The DNA for the CDR3 is TGTGCCAGCAGCTTGGCAAGGGTTAGCCAAGAGACCCAGTACTTC.

The chain couples TRBV5-1 to TRBJ2-1, with TRBD2 matching 8 bases. The germline gives CDR1 SGHRS, CDR2 YFSETQ. This CDR3 contains 15 residues. The ends lost 3 bases at V and 0 bases at J; junction bases unmatched: 2. CDR3 protein: CASSWTSLSYNEQFF. CDR3 sequence (DNA): TGCGCCAGCAGCTGGACTAGCCTCTCCTACAATGAGCAGTTCTTC.

The chain carries TRBV19 and TRBJ1-4, with D possibly being TRBD1 (5 bases). CDR1 is LNHDA and CDR2 is SQIVND in the germline V gene (reference sequence). This CDR3 region has 14 residues. Trimming left V 6 bases short and J 6 bases short, with 14 bases between. The CDR3 DNA reads as TGTGCCAGTAGGATGACCGGGGGGGATGAAAAACTGTTTTTT. Encoded protein: CASRMTGGDEKLFF.

The chain is built from TRBV18 and TRBJ2-5, with a weak D call TRBD2 (6 bases). Germline V gene data show CDR1 as KGHSH and CDR2 as LQKENI. The V end was cut by 1 base, the J end by 4 bases, with 13 bases between. The CDR3 consists of 15 residues. The CDR3 DNA is TGTGCCAGCTCACCACGACTAGAAGCGGGAGAGACCCAGTACTTC. Its translation: CASSPRLEAGETQYF.

The chain combines TRBV11-3 with TRBJ2-3; 16 nucleotides agree with TRBD2. The germline V gene has CDR1 SGHNT and CDR2 YENEEA. This CDR3 has 18 residues. Trimming removed 5 bases from V and 0 bases from J; junction bases left unmatched: 5. Here the CDR3 reads CASSPGLAGGLSTDTQYF. The CDR3 DNA is TGTGCCAGCAGCCCGGGACTAGCGGGAGGGTTGAGCACAGATACGCAGTATTTT.

The chain has TRBV6-4 and TRBJ2-7; D is ambiguous. Germline V gene sequence: CDR1 MRHNA, CDR2 SNTAGT. The V gene lost 6 bases and the J gene lost 3 bases, with 9 bases spanning the gap. The CDR3 consists of 12 residues. This CDR3 reads CASRYIYYEQYF. DNA for the CDR3: TGTGCCAGCAGATACATCTACTACGAGCAGTACTTC.

This clone was found once. The chain couples TRBV7-2 to TRBJ2-5, with D perhaps matching TRBD2 (6 bases). The end of the DNA fits TRBJ2-7 better, so the J call may be wrong. The CDR3 runs 16 residues. Germline V gene data show CDR1 as SGHTA and CDR2 as FQGNSA. Written as DNA, the CDR3 is TGTGCCAGCAGCTTTGAGGGACTCCCGGGGTTCCACGAGCAGTACTTC. Translation: CASSFEGLPGFHEQYF.